The clone carrying this TCR beta chain was recorded once. Germline values: CDR1 MNHEY, CDR2 SMNVEV (reference sequence). V was pared by 6 bases and J by 1 base, with 3 bases between. This CDR3 region has 11 residues. The run depth of the assay was deep. Each subset's genomic DNA was split evenly across several immunoSEQ plates. In the original analysis: As immunoSEQ supplied junction-only sequences (without quality scores), filtering differed. Sequencing used immunoSEQ multiplex PCR; TCRdb keeps in-frame clones, though not all of them. V and J calls and clone size are given by that table; D and trimming were obtained from the DNA. The table has roughly 1,800,000 clones, about 95% seen once. These data belong to a study of shared clonotypes between healthy human individuals. CD8 cells regarded as naive lacked CD45RO, were positively chosen for CCR7, and omitted terminally differentiated effector memory CD45RA+ cells. Each donor was a Caucasian adult residing in Nashville, Tennessee.

The rearrangement links TRBV27 to TRBJ1-1; D remains ambiguous. Input material: naive CD8+ T cells sorted from blood. This TCR came from a young man in good health. The CDR3 DNA reads as TGTGCCAGCAGCCAGAACACTGAAGCTTTCTTT. Translation: CASSQNTEAFF.